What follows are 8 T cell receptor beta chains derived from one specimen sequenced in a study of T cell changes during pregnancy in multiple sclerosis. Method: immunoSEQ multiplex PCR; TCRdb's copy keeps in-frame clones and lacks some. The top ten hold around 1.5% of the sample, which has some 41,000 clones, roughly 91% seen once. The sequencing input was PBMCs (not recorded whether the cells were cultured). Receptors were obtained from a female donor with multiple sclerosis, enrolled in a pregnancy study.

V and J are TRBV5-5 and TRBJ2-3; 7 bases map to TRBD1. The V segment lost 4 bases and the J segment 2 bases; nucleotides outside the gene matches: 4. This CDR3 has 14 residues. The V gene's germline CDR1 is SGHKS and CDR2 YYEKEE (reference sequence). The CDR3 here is CASSTGQPTDTQYF. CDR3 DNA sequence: TGTGCCAGCAGCACGGGACAGCCCACAGATACGCAGTATTTT.

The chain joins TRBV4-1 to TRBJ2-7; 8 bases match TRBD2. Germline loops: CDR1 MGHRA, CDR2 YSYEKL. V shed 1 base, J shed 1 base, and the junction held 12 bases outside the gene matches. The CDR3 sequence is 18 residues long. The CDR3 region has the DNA TGCGCCAGCAGCCAAGTGAAAGGAACGGGAGGGGCATCCTACGAGCAGTACTTC. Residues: CASSQVKGTGGASYEQYF.

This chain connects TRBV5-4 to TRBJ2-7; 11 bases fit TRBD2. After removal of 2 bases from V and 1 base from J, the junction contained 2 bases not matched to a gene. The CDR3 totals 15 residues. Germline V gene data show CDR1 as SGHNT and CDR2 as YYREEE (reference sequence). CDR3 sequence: CASSFGTSGSYEQYF. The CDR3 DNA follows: TGTGCCAGCAGCTTCGGGACTAGCGGATCCTACGAGCAGTACTTC. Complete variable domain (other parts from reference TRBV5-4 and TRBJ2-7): ETGVTQSPTHLIKTRGQQVTLRCSSQSGHNTVSWYQQALGQGPQFIFQYYREEENGRGNFPPRFSGLQFPNYSSELNVNALELDDSALYLCASSFGTSGSYEQYFGPGTRLTVT.

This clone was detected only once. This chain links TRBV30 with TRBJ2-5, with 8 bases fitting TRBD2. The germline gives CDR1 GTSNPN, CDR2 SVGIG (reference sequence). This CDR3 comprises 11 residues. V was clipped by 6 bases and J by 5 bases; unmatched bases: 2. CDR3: CACTGGETQYF. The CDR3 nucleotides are TGTGCCTGTACGGGGGGGGAGACCCAGTACTTC.

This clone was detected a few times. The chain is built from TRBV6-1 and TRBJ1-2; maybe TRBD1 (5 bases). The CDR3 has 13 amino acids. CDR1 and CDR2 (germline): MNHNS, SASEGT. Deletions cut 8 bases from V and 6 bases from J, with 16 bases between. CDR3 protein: CASLSGRLNGYTF. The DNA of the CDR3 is TGTGCCAGCCTGTCGGGGCGCCTGAATGGCTACACCTTC.

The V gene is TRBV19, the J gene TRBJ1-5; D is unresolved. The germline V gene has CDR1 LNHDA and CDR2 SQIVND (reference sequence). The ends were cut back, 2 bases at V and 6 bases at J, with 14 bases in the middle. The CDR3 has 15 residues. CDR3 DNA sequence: TGTGCCAGTAGTATAACTGGGAAGACCAGTCAGCCCCAGCATTTT. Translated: CASSITGKTSQPQHF.

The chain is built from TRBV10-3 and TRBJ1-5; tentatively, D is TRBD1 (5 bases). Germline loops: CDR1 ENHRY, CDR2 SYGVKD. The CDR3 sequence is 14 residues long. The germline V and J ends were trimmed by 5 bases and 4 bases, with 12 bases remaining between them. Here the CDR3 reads CAISYDRRNQPQHF. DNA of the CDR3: TGTGCCATCAGTTATGACAGAAGGAATCAGCCCCAGCATTTT.

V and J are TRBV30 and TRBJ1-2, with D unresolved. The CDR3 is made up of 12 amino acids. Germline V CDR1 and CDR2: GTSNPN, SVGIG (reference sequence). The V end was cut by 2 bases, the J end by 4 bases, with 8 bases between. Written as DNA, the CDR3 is TGTGCCTGGAGTCCCCCAGTCTATGGCTACACCTTC. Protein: CAWSPPVYGYTF. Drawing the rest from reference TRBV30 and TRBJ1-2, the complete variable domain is SQTIHQWPATLVQPVGSPLSLECTVEGTSNPNLYWYRQAAGRGLQLLFYSVGIGQISSEVPQNLSASRPQDRQFILSSKKLLLSDSGFYLCAWSPPVYGYTFGSGTRLTVV.